Given below is one T cell receptor (beta chain) in context. Sequencing of TCR beta was performed on blood CD8+ and CD4+ T cells. The record originates from a study of CD8 T cells in Susac syndrome. The RNA input was roughly 0.45 to 1 ug, and it was reverse transcribed with random hexamers. One entry per CDR3 protein, called by TCRdb with MiXCR from the immunoSEQ multiplex PCR reads. The sample includes about 150,000 distinct CDR3 sequences, around 95% of them seen just once. This receptor was obtained from a human donor with multiple sclerosis. The sequenced material came from CD8+ T cells from PBMCs.

The CDR3 region is CASSTGGVKDTQYF. The CDR3 DNA reads TGTGCCAGCAGCACAGGGGGCGTTAAAGATACGCAGTATTTT. The genes are TRBV27 and TRBJ2-3; TRBD1 matches 9 bases. The CDR3 runs 14 residues. V lost 6 bases, J lost 5 bases, and 6 bases stayed unmatched. The germline V gene encodes CDR1 MNHEY and CDR2 SMNVEV (reference sequence).